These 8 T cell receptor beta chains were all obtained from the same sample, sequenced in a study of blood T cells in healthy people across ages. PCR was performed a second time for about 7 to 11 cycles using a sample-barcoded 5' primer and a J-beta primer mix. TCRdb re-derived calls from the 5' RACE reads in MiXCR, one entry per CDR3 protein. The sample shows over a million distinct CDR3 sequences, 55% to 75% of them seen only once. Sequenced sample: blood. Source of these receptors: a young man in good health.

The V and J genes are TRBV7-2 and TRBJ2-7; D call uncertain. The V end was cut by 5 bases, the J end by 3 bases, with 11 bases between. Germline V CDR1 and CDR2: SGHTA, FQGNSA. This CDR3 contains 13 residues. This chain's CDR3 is CASSTRRYYEQYF. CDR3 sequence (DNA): TGTGCCAGCAGCACCCGTCGTTACTACGAGCAGTACTTC.

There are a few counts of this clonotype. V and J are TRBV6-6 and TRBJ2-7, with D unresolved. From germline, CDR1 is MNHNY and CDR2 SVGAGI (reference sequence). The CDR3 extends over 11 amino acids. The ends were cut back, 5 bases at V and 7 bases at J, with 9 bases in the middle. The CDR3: CASSTRREQYF. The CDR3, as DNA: TGTGCCAGCAGTACCCGTAGGGAGCAGTACTTC.

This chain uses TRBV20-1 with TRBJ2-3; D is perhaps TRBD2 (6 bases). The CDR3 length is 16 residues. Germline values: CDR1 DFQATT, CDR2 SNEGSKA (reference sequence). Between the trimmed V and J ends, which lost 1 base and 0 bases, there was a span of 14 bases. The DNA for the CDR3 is TGCAGTGCTAGAGCCACCTCAGCGGGCAGCACAGATACGCAGTATTTT. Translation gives CSARATSAGSTDTQYF.

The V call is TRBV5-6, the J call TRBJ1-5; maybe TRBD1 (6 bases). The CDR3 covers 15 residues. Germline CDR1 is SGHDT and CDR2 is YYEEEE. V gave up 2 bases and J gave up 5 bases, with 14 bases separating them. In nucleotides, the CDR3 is TGTGCCAGCAGCTTAAGGTGGGGGGCCCATCAGCCCCAGCATTTT. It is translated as CASSLRWGAHQPQHF. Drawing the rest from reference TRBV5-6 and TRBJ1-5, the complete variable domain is DAGVTQSPTHLIKTRGQQVTLRCSPKSGHDTVSWYQQALGQGPQFIFQYYEEEERQRGNFPDRFSGHQFPNYSSELNVNALLLGDSALYLCASSLRWGAHQPQHFGDGTRLSIL.

This chain's CDR3 is CASSYSGGEFGGSYNEQFF. In DNA, the CDR3 is TGTGCCAGCAGTTACTCCGGCGGGGAGTTCGGGGGGTCCTACAATGAGCAGTTCTTC. The chain links TRBV6-5 to TRBJ2-1, with TRBD2 matching over 7 bases. The CDR3 is 19 amino acids. In germline, CDR1 is MNHEY, CDR2 SVGAGI. V shed 0 bases, J shed 1 base, and the junction held 12 bases outside the gene matches.

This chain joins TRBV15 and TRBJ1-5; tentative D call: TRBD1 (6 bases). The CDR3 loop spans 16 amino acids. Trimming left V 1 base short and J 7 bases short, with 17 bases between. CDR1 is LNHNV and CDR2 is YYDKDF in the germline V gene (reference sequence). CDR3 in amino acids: CATSRAPGDIWQPQHF. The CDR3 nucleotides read TGTGCCACCAGCAGAGCCCCGGGGGACATTTGGCAGCCCCAGCATTTT. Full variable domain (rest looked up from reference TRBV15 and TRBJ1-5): DAMVIQNPRYQVTQFGKPVTLSCSQTLNHNVMYWYQQKSSQAPKLLFHYYDKDFNNEADTPDNFQSRRPNTSFCFLDIRSPGLGDTAMYLCATSRAPGDIWQPQHFGDGTRLSIL.

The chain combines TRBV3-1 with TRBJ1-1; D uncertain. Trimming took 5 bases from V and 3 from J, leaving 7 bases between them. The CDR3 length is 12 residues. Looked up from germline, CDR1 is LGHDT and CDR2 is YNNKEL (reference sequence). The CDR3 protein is CASSGEYTEAFF. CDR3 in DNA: TGTGCCAGCAGCGGGGAGTACACTGAAGCTTTCTTT.

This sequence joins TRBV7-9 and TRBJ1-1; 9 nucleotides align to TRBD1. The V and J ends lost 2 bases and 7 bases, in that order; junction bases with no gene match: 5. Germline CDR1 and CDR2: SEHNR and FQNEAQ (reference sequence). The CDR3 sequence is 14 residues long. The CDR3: CASSLTGQGFEAFF. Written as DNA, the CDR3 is TGTGCCAGCAGCTTAACCGGACAGGGGTTTGAAGCTTTCTTT.